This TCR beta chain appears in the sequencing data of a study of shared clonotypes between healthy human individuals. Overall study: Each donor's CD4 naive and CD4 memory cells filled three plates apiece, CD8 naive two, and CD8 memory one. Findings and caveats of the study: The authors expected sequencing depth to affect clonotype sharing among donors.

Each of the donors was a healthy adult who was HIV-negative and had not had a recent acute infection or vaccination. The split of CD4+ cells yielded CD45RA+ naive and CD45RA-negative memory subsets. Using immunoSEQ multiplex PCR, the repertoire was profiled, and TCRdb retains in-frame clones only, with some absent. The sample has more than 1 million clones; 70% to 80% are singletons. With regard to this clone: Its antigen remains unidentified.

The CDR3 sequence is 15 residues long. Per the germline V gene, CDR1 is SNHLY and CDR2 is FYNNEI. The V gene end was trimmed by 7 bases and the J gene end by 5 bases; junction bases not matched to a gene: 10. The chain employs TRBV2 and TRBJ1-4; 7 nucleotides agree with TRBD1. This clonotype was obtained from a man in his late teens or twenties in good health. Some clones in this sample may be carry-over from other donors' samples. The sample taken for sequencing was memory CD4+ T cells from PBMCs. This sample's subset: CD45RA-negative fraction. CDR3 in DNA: TGTGCCAGCAAGGACAGGTCCCTTACCAATGAAAAACTGTTTTTT. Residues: CASKDRSLTNEKLFF. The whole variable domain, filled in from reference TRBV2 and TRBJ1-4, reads EPEVTQTPSHQVTQMGQEVILRCVPISNHLYFYWYRQILGQKVEFLVSFYNNEISEKSEIFDDQFSVERPDGSNFTLKIRSTKLEDSAMYFCASKDRSLTNEKLFFGSGTQLSVL.